The present entry profiles one TCR beta chain with its context. No antigen is known for it. This CDR3 spans 16 amino acids. The germline V gene has CDR1 SGHNT and CDR2 YYREEE (reference sequence). Unmatched junction bases numbered 10, after V lost 0 bases and J lost 6 bases. The source of the sample is a study of cytomegalovirus exposure and HLA in healthy donors. Regarding the study as a whole: Judged likely to be a sequencing artifact was a cluster of highly shared sequence variants. Cytomegalovirus status was reportedly diagnosed by the classifier with high specificity and sensitivity. Later analysis indicated greater clonal expansion among HLA-associated TCR beta chains than among equally common other chains.

The PCR was carried out with 60 Vbeta primers and 13 Jbeta primers. The method was immunoSEQ multiplex PCR; TCRdb's version includes in-frame clones alone and lacks a portion of them. The sample table sets out under 130,000 clones. Though probably carrying unrecorded immune exposures, donors were nominally healthy at sampling. The clonotype comes from a man in his forties or fifties in good health and CMV-seronegative. Sequenced input: PBMCs. The V and J genes are TRBV5-4 and TRBJ2-7; 9 bases line up with TRBD2. As DNA, the CDR3 is TGTGCCAGCAGCTTGGGACTGGGCGGGAGGGGCGGCGAGCAGTACTTC. Encoded protein: CASSLGLGGRGGEQYF.